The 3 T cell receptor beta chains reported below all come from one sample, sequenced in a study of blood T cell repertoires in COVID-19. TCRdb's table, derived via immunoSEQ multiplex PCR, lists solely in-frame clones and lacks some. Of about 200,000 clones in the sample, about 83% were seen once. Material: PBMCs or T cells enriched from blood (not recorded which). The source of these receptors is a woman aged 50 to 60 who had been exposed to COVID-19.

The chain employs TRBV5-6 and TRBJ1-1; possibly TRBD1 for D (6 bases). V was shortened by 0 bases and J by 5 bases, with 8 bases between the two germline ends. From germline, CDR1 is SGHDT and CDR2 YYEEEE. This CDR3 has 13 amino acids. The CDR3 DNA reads TGTGCCAGCAGCTTGGGGGGGCTTACTGAAGCTTTCTTT. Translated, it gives CASSLGGLTEAFF.

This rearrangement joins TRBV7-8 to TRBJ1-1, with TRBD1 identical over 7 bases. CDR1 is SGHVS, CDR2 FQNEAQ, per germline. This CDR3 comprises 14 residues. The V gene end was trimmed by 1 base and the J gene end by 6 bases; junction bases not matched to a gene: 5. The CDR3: CASSLEGTAAEAFF. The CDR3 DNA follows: TGTGCCAGCAGCTTAGAGGGGACAGCTGCTGAAGCTTTCTTT.

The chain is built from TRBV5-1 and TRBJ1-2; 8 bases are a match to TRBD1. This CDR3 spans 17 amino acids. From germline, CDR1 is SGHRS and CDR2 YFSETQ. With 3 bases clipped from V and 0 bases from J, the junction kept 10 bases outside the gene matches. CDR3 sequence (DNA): TGCGCCAGCAGCTCTACCGGGACAGGAGTTCCTAACTATGGCTACACCTTC. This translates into CASSSTGTGVPNYGYTF. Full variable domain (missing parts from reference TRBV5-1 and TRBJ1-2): KAGVTQTPRYLIKTRGQQVTLSCSPISGHRSVSWYQQTPGQGLQFLFEYFSETQRNKGNFPGRFSGRQFSNSRSEMNVSTLELGDSALYLCASSSTGTGVPNYGYTFGSGTRLTVV.